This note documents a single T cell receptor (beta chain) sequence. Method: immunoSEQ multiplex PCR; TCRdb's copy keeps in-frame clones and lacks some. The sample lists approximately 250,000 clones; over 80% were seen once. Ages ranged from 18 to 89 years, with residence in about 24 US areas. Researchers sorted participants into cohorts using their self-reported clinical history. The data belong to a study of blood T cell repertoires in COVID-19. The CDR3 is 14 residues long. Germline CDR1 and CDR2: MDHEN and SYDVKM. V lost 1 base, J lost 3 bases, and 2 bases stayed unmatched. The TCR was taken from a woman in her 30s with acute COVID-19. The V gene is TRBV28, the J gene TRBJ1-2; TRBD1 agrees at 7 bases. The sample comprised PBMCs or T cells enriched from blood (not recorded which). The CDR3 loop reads CASSLYTGDYGYTF. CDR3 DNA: TGTGCCAGCAGTTTATATACAGGGGACTATGGCTACACCTTC.